This TCR beta chain was obtained from a study of CD8+ T cells in alopecia areata. From germline, CDR1 is MNHEY and CDR2 SVGAGI. Trimming stripped 6 bases from V and 5 bases from J, with 10 bases between. CDR3 length: 12 amino acids. RNA was extracted and reverse transcribed into cDNA as the sequencing template. The method was immunoSEQ multiplex PCR; TCRdb's version includes in-frame clones alone and lacks a portion of them. The sample yields under 150,000 clones, roughly three fifths seen once. Treatment of the sample: oral pan-JAK inhibitor, 5-10 mg twice daily. This clone was seen only once. Its antigen is currently unknown. Overall study results and limits: Lesional tissue from the scalp (especially in alopecia totalis/universalis) showed higher clonality than normal scalp.

The sequences come from CD4+ T cells sorted from blood, collected at week 24, from a patient treated with tofacitinib. The source is a human donor with alopecia areata. The chain carries TRBV6-5 and TRBJ1-1; D perhaps matches TRBD1 (5 bases). CDR3 sequence (DNA): TGTGCCAGCAGCCCCCAGGGAACTGAAGCTTTCTTT. Its protein is CASSPQGTEAFF.